This T cell receptor beta chain was sequenced for a study of shared clonotypes between healthy human individuals. Overall study context: Donor ages ranged 18 to 49 years: a couple of women, three men.

V dropped 6 bases and J dropped 1 base, with 22 bases sitting between them. This CDR3 spans 17 amino acids. CDR1 LNHDA and CDR2 SQIVND come from the germline V gene (reference sequence). This clone was observed once. Its antigen is unknown. The split of CD4+ cells yielded CD45RA+ naive and CD45RA-negative memory subsets. Study-wide points: On the whole, naive subsets had larger estimated richness than memory subsets had.

Several immunoSEQ 96-well plates shared each subset's DNA, each plate a replicate. The data were produced by immunoSEQ multiplex PCR, yet TCRdb's version contains in-frame clones alone and is incomplete. The data show fewer than 850,000 clones, roughly 78% seen once. Sequenced material: memory CD4+ T cells sorted from blood. Subset here: CD45RA-negative fraction. This TCR was recovered from a woman aged 30 to 39 in good health. The V call is TRBV19, the J call TRBJ2-7; D may be TRBD1 or TRBD2 (5 bases each). The CDR3 region is CASRTQIGTDASYEQYF. The DNA of the CDR3 is TGTGCCAGTAGGACCCAAATTGGGACCGATGCTTCCTACGAGCAGTACTTC.